The clone carrying this T cell receptor beta chain was observed once. CDR1 is SGHTA and CDR2 is FQGNSA in the germline V gene. The CDR3 extends over 16 amino acids. J lost 4 bases, V lost 1 base, and 7 bases had no gene match. This entry belongs to a study of blood T cell repertoires in COVID-19. Whole-study context: The study drew acute and convalescent COVID-19 samples from the United States, Italy and Spain. PBMCs, B-cell-depleted T cells, or T cells were the source of the cDNA or gDNA that made up the material.

Under the authors' procedure: Cell counts per sample came from amplifying reference gene primers. Sequencing was performed with immunoSEQ multiplex PCR; in TCRdb, only in-frame clones are kept and a portion is missing. V, J and clone size reflect that table, while D and trimming were determined from the DNA. Of a few hundred thousand clones listed, roughly 80% were seen once; the top ten hold around 5.4%. Sequencing input: peripheral blood. The sequence was obtained from a human donor in a cohort sampled during active COVID-19. The rearrangement links TRBV7-2 to TRBJ1-1; 9 bases are shared with TRBD1. The CDR3 sequence is CASSLVGTGPGTEAFF. For the CDR3, the DNA is TGTGCCAGCAGCTTAGTTGGGACAGGGCCGGGCACTGAAGCTTTCTTT.